This T cell receptor beta chain originates from a study of blood T cells in healthy people across ages. Then a second PCR, running about 7 to 11 cycles, was carried out with a sample-barcoded 5' primer and a J-beta primer mix. In TCRdb, the 5' RACE reads were re-called with MiXCR into one record per CDR3 protein. The sample includes about 640,000 distinct CDR3 sequences, approximately 50% of them seen just once. This clonotype was counted a single time. The V gene's germline CDR1 is LGHDT and CDR2 YNNKEL (reference sequence). This CDR3 contains 13 residues. Sequencing used blood. This clonotype was obtained from a man in his sixties in good health. The chain recombines TRBV3-1 with TRBJ2-7; no reliable D call. The end of the DNA aligns better with TRBJ2-5, so the J call may be wrong. The CDR3 DNA is TGTGCCAGCAGCCAAGAGCAGGTCGGGACCCAGTACTTC. Amino acid sequence: CASSQEQVGTQYF.